These 17 T cell receptor beta chains came from one sample sequenced in a study of shared clonotypes between healthy human individuals. The repertoire was sequenced with immunoSEQ multiplex PCR; TCRdb's copy has only in-frame clones and lacks some. This sample has roughly 1,100,000 clones, with approximately 70% found just once. Specimen: memory CD4+ T cells sorted from blood. Sample subset: CD45RA-negative fraction. The receptors derive from a man younger than 35 in good health.

The CDR3 spells CASSFTGGIGGELFF. The CDR3, as DNA: TGCGCCAGCAGCTTCACAGGGGGCATCGGCGGGGAGCTGTTTTTT. V gene TRBV5-1 combines with J gene TRBJ2-2, with 9 bases lining up with TRBD1. The CDR3 is 15 amino acids. The J segment lost 7 bases and the V segment lost 2 bases, leaving 6 bases of the junction unmatched. CDR1 is SGHRS and CDR2 is YFSETQ in the germline V gene. Combining the CDR3 with reference TRBV5-1 and TRBJ2-2 gives the whole variable domain KAGVTQTPRYLIKTRGQQVTLSCSPISGHRSVSWYQQTPGQGLQFLFEYFSETQRNKGNFPGRFSGRQFSNSRSEMNVSTLELGDSALYLCASSFTGGIGGELFFGEGSRLTVL.

This clone was counted only a few times. The rearrangement joins TRBV28 to TRBJ1-1; D ambiguous. Trimming cost V 7 bases and J 9 bases, with 12 bases left between them. This CDR3 region has 11 residues. The germline V gene encodes CDR1 MDHEN and CDR2 SYDVKM. This CDR3 reads CASTRPPQAFF. CDR3 DNA: TGTGCCAGCACAAGACCCCCTCAAGCTTTCTTT.

The chain has TRBV11-2 and TRBJ2-1; D may be TRBD2 (6 bases). This CDR3 has 14 residues. Germline lookup yields CDR1 SGHAT and CDR2 FQNNGV. Trimming took off 5 bases at V and 9 bases at J, with 17 bases between the two ends. CDR3 region: CASSPTNGGLEQFF. CDR3 in DNA: TGTGCCAGCAGCCCTACCAACGGAGGGCTTGAGCAGTTCTTC.

This chain connects TRBV18 to TRBJ2-1; D is possibly TRBD1 or TRBD2 (5 bases each). V was pared by 4 bases and J by 8 bases, with 15 bases between. Germline V gives CDR1 KGHSH, CDR2 LQKENI. The CDR3 runs to 14 residues. The CDR3 DNA reads as TGTGCCAGCTCACGATCCGGGACCGCCGATGAGCAGTTCTTC. It codes for CASSRSGTADEQFF.

The chain carries TRBV5-4 and TRBJ1-1; perhaps TRBD1 as D (5 bases). CDR3 length equals 15 residues. Germline loops: CDR1 SGHNT, CDR2 YYREEE (reference sequence). The ends were cut back, 1 base at V and 2 bases at J, with 12 bases in the middle. DNA of the CDR3: TGTGCCAGCAGCTTGAATATCGGGGGAAACACTGAAGCTTTCTTT. Translation: CASSLNIGGNTEAFF.

The V call is TRBV5-1, the J call TRBJ2-1; D call uncertain. The CDR3 runs 15 residues. Germline assignment: CDR1 SGHRS and CDR2 YFSETQ. V was shortened by 4 bases and J by 4 bases, with 15 bases between the two germline ends. The CDR3 nucleotides are TGCGCCAGCAGCCAGGACCCTGGGTTATACAATGAGCAGTTCTTC. It is translated as CASSQDPGLYNEQFF.

The V gene is TRBV4-3, the J gene TRBJ2-3, with TRBD2 identical over 14 bases. V shed 1 base and J 5 bases; nucleotides not matched to a gene: 5. Germline loops: CDR1 LGHNA, CDR2 YSLEER. The CDR3 runs to 17 residues. The CDR3: CASSQVLGLAGEDTQYF. The CDR3 bases are TGCGCCAGCAGCCAAGTTCTGGGACTAGCGGGAGAAGATACGCAGTATTTT.

In its sample, this clone was seen once. The chain couples TRBV5-1 to TRBJ2-1; 9 nucleotides agree with TRBD2. There are 15 residues in the CDR3. From germline, CDR1 is SGHRS and CDR2 YFSETQ. The V segment lost 0 bases and the J segment 6 bases; nucleotides outside the gene matches: 4. CDR3 residues: CASSLEREASNEQFF. CDR3 nucleotides: TGCGCCAGCAGCTTGGAGCGGGAGGCTAGCAATGAGCAGTTCTTC.

The chain uses TRBV5-1 and TRBJ1-2; 7 nucleotides align to TRBD1. The CDR3 is 13 amino acids. V lost 1 base and J lost 6; bases outside the gene matches: 3. Germline CDR1 SGHRS, CDR2 YFSETQ. The CDR3: CASSLRRGDGYTF. The CDR3 bases are TGCGCCAGCAGCTTGCGCAGGGGGGATGGCTACACCTTC. Drawing the rest from reference TRBV5-1 and TRBJ1-2, the complete variable domain is KAGVTQTPRYLIKTRGQQVTLSCSPISGHRSVSWYQQTPGQGLQFLFEYFSETQRNKGNFPGRFSGRQFSNSRSEMNVSTLELGDSALYLCASSLRRGDGYTFGSGTRLTVV.

The rearrangement joins TRBV18 to TRBJ1-1; D unresolved. Trimming removed 1 base from V and 3 bases from J, with 9 bases in between. The CDR3 is 14 residues long. Germline V gene data show CDR1 as KGHSH and CDR2 as LQKENI. The CDR3 sequence: CASSPQRVDTEAFF. The CDR3 nucleotides are TGTGCCAGCTCACCACAACGGGTCGACACTGAAGCTTTCTTT.

The rearrangement uses TRBV2 and TRBJ1-3, with D perhaps matching TRBD1 (5 bases). V lost 5 bases and J lost 2, with 13 bases in between. This CDR3 region has 15 residues. Germline V CDR1 and CDR2: SNHLY, FYNNEI. CDR3 in DNA: TGTGCCAGCAGTTACCTGGGGGGGACTGGAAACACCATATATTTT. As protein: CASSYLGGTGNTIYF.

The genes are TRBV18 and TRBJ2-5, with unresolved D. The CDR3 loop spans 13 amino acids. Germline V gives CDR1 KGHSH, CDR2 LQKENI. With 2 bases removed from V and 4 bases from J, the gap between germline ends came to 8 bases. In nucleotides, the CDR3 is TGTGCCAGCTCACCATCAGAACCAGAGACCCAGTACTTC. Amino acids: CASSPSEPETQYF.

The gene calls are TRBV5-4 and TRBJ2-2, with 12 positions matching TRBD2. Trimming removed 4 bases from V and 7 bases from J; junction bases left unmatched: 8. Per the germline V gene, CDR1 is SGHNT and CDR2 is YYREEE (reference sequence). The CDR3 has 16 residues. This chain's CDR3 is CASSPGTSGWVGELFF. In DNA, the CDR3 is TGTGCCAGCAGCCCAGGGACTAGCGGGTGGGTCGGGGAGCTGTTTTTT. Variable domain in full (rest from reference TRBV5-4 and TRBJ2-2): ETGVTQSPTHLIKTRGQQVTLRCSSQSGHNTVSWYQQALGQGPQFIFQYYREEENGRGNFPPRFSGLQFPNYSSELNVNALELDDSALYLCASSPGTSGWVGELFFGEGSRLTVL.

The J gene is TRBJ2-7, the V gene TRBV15; D not certain. The V gene's germline CDR1 is LNHNV and CDR2 YYDKDF (reference sequence). The germline V and J ends were trimmed by 0 bases and 9 bases, with 12 bases remaining between them. The CDR3 sequence is 13 residues long. Written as DNA, the CDR3 is TGTGCCACCAGCAGAGATTCGCAAACAGTGCAGTACTTC. It translates to CATSRDSQTVQYF.

The V gene is TRBV2, the J gene TRBJ1-5; 9 nucleotides agree with TRBD1. This CDR3 has 17 residues. Germline V gene sequence: CDR1 SNHLY, CDR2 FYNNEI. The V gene end was trimmed by 0 bases and the J gene end by 2 bases; junction bases not matched to a gene: 5. In nucleotides, the CDR3 is TGTGCCAGCAGTGAAGCCACAGGGGGCTCTGGCAATCAGCCCCAGCATTTT. Its protein is CASSEATGGSGNQPQHF.

The chain joins TRBV18 to TRBJ2-1, with D perhaps TRBD2 (6 bases). The germline V and J ends were trimmed by 3 bases and 3 bases, with 18 bases remaining between them. The germline V gene encodes CDR1 KGHSH and CDR2 LQKENI. The CDR3 runs to 17 residues. CDR3 sequence (DNA): TGTGCCAGCTCACCCACACTAGCCCTCACTCTCTACAATGAGCAGTTCTTC. It encodes CASSPTLALTLYNEQFF.

The genes are TRBV5-1 and TRBJ2-6; the D gene could be TRBD1 or TRBD2 (5 bases each). V lost 4 bases to trimming and J lost 0 bases, with 14 bases between them. The CDR3 has 17 amino acids. Germline V gene lookup returns CDR1 SGHRS and CDR2 YFSETQ. The CDR3 coding sequence is TGCGCCAGCAGCCCTGGGACGGGGAACTCTGGGGCCAACGTCCTGACTTTC. Translating gives CASSPGTGNSGANVLTF.